This record covers a single T cell receptor (beta chain). Clones were sequenced by immunoSEQ multiplex PCR, and TCRdb holds only the in-frame ones, with some missing. The sample shows about 2.4 million clones, under 95% of them seen only once. This entry is derived from a study of shared clonotypes between healthy human individuals. CDR1 is SGHTA and CDR2 is FQGTGA in the germline V gene. The CDR3 has 15 residues. The ends were cut back, 1 base at V and 2 bases at J, with 12 bases in the middle. The sequence was collected from a man aged 18 to 35 in good health. Some clones in this sample may be carry-over from other donors' samples. The chain uses TRBV7-3 and TRBJ2-7; D assignment may be TRBD1 or TRBD2 (5 bases each). The sequencing input was naive CD4+ T cells from PBMCs. Subset of the sample: CD45RA+ positively selected. The CDR3, as DNA: TGTGCCAGCAGCTTAAGAGGGGAATTGGCCTACGAGCAGTACTTC. Protein: CASSLRGELAYEQYF.